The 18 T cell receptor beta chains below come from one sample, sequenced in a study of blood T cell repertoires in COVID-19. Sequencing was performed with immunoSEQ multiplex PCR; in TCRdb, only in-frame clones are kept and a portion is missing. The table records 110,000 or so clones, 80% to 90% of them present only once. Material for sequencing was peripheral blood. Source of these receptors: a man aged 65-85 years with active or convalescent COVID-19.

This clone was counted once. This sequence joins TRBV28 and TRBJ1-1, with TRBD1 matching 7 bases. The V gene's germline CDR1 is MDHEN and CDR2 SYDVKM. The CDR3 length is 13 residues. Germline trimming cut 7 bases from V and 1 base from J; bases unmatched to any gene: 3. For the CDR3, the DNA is TGTGCCAGCAAGGGACAGAGGAACACTGAAGCTTTCTTT. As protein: CASKGQRNTEAFF. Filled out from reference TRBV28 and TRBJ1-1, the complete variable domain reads DVKVTQSSRYLVKRTGEKVFLECVQDMDHENMFWYRQDPGLGLRLIYFSYDVKMKEKGDIPEGYSVSREKKERFSLILESASTNQTSMYLCASKGQRNTEAFFGQGTRLTVV.

CDR3 sequence (DNA): TGTGCCAGCTCACCAAGAAGGGGAAAGGGAAATTCACCCCTCCACTTT. Translated: CASSPRRGKGNSPLHF. The chain has TRBV18 and TRBJ1-6, with D tentatively TRBD1 (5 bases). The CDR3 sequence is 16 residues long. V lost 2 bases and J lost 7, with 15 bases in between. Germline V lookup: CDR1 KGHSH, CDR2 LQKENI.

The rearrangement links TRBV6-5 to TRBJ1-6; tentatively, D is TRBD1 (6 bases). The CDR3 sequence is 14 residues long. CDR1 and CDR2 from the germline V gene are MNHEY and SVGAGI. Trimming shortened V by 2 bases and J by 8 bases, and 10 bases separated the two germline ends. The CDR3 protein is CASSYQGRDSPLHF. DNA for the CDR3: TGTGCCAGCAGTTACCAGGGGAGGGATTCACCCCTCCACTTT.

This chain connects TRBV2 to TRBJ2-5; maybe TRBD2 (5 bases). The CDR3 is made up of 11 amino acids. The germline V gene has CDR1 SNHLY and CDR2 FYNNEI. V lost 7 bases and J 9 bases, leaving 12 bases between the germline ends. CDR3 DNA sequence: TGTGCCAGCAACAATCCGGAGGCCCAGTACTTC. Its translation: CASNNPEAQYF.

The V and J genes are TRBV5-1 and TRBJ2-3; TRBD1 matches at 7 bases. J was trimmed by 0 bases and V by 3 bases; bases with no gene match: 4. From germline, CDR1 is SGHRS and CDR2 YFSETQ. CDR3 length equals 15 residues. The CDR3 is CASSWTGLSTDTQYF. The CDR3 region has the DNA TGCGCCAGCAGCTGGACAGGCCTTAGCACAGATACGCAGTATTTT.

Here the CDR3 reads CASSQTTRTEAFF. CDR3 sequence (DNA): TGTGCCAGCTCACAGACGACGAGGACTGAAGCTTTCTTT. V usage is TRBV18 and J usage is TRBJ1-1; D not certain. Germline lookup yields CDR1 KGHSH and CDR2 LQKENI. The length of the CDR3 is 13 residues. V was trimmed by 4 bases and J by 5 bases, leaving 11 bases between them.

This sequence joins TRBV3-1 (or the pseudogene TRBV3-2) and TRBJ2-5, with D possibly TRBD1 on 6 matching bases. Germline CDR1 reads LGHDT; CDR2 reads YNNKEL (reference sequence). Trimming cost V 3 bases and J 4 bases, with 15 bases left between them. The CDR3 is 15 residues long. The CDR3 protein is CASSQRGQPGETQYF. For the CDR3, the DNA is TGTGCCAGCAGCCAGAGGGGACAACCTGGAGAGACCCAGTACTTC.

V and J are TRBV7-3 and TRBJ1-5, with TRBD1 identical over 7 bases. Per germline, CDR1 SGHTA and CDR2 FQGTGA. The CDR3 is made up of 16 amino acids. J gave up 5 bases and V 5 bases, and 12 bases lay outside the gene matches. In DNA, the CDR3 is TGTGCCAGCAGCCCAGACAGGGTTGAGAATTATCAGCCCCAGCATTTT. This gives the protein CASSPDRVENYQPQHF.

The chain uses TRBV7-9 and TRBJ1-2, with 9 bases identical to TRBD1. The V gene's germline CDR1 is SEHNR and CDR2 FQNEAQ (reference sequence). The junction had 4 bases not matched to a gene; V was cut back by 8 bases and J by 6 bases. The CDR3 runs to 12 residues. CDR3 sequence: CASGTGLDGYTF. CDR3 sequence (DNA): TGTGCCAGCGGGACAGGGTTAGATGGCTACACCTTC.

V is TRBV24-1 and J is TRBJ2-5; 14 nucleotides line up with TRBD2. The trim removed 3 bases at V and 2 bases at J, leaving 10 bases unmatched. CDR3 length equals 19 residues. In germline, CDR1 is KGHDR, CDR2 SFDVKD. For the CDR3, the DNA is TGTGCCACCAGTGATGGTCGGACTAGCGGGAGGACGGGGCAAGAGACCCAGTACTTC. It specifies CATSDGRTSGRTGQETQYF.

This chain's CDR3 is CASSAGSGGRDTEAFF. The DNA of the CDR3 is TGTGCCAGCAGCGCCGGATCAGGGGGCCGGGACACTGAAGCTTTCTTT. This chain links TRBV7-6 with TRBJ1-1; 8 bases fit TRBD1. This CDR3 is 16 amino acids long. Unmatched junction bases numbered 11, after V lost 5 bases and J lost 3 bases. Germline V gives CDR1 SGHVS, CDR2 FNYEAQ.

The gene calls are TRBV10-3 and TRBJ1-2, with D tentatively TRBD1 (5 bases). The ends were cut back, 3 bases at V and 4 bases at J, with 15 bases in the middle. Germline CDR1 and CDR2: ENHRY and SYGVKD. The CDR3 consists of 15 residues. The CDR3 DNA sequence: TGTGCCATCAGTGAAGGGACTCAAACCGGCTATGGCTACACCTTC. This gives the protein CAISEGTQTGYGYTF.

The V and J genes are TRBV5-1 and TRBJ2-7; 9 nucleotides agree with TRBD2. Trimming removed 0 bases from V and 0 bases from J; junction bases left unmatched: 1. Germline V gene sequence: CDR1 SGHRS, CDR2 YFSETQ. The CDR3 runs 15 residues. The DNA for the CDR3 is TGCGCCAGCAGCTTGGGGACTAGCGACTCCTACGAGCAGTACTTC. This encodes CASSLGTSDSYEQYF.

The CDR3 loop is CASSEDRGNTEAFF. The CDR3 coding sequence is TGTGCCAGCAGTGAAGACAGGGGTAACACTGAAGCTTTCTTT. The V gene is TRBV6-4, the J gene TRBJ1-1; the match to TRBD1 covers 8 bases. The CDR3 is 14 residues long. Germline V gives CDR1 MRHNA, CDR2 SNTAGT. Trimming took 3 bases from V and 2 from J; bases not matched to a gene: 2.

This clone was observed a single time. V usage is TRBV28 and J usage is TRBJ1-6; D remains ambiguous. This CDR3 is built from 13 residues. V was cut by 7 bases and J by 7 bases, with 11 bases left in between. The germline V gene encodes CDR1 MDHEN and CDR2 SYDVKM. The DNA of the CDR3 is TGTGCCAGCACCTCTTCCCTAAATTCACCCCTCCACTTT. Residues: CASTSSLNSPLHF.

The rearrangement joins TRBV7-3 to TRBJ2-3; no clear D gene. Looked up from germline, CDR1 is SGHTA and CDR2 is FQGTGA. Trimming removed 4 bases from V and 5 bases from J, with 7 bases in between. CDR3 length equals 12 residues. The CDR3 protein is CASSSGRDTQYF. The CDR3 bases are TGTGCCAGCAGCTCAGGCCGAGATACGCAGTATTTT.

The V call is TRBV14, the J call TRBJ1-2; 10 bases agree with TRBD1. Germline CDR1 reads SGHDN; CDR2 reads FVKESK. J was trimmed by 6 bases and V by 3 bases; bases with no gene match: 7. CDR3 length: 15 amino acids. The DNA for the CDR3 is TGTGCCAGCAGCCAGTCTCGACAGGGGGCGGATGGCTACACCTTC. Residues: CASSQSRQGADGYTF.

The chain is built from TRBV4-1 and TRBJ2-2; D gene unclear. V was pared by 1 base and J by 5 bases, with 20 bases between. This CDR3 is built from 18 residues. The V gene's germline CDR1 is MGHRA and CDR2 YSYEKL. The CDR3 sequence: CASSQGLSSDLRTGELFF. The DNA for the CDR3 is TGCGCCAGCAGCCAAGGCCTGTCTTCCGACCTGAGGACCGGGGAGCTGTTTTTT.